Shown below are 21 T cell receptor beta chains from a single sample sequenced in a study of blood T cells in healthy people across ages. Next came a second PCR, run for about 6 to 12 cycles, which used a sample-barcoded 5' primer along with a J-beta primer mix. One entry per CDR3 protein, called by TCRdb with MiXCR from the 5' RACE reads. The sample consists of 800,000 or so distinct CDR3 sequences, under 80% of them appearing once. Sequences were obtained from blood. These TCRs come from a young man in good health.

V gene TRBV12-3 or TRBV12-4 combines with J gene TRBJ2-5; D might be TRBD1 or TRBD2, each matching 5 bases. The CDR3 is made up of 14 amino acids. Between the trimmed V and J ends, which lost 6 bases and 4 bases, there was a span of 15 bases. The CDR3 DNA is TGTGCCAGCAGACCGGGGCAGGGCCTAGAGACCCAGTACTTC. This encodes CASRPGQGLETQYF.

The chain joins TRBV13 to TRBJ2-1; a possible D gene is TRBD2 (7 bases). The V end lost 5 bases, the J end lost 12 bases, and 14 bases lay between the germline ends. Germline V lookup: CDR1 PRHDT, CDR2 FYEKMQ (reference sequence). This CDR3 comprises 12 residues. The CDR3 here is CASSLVGGRQFF. For the CDR3, the DNA is TGTGCCAGCAGCCTAGTGGGGGGGCGGCAGTTCTTC.

This chain connects TRBV24-1 to TRBJ2-7; D gene ambiguous. The germline gives CDR1 KGHDR, CDR2 SFDVKD. V lost 3 bases to trimming and J lost 3 bases, with 8 bases between them. The CDR3 has 13 amino acids. CDR3 in DNA: TGTGCCACCAGTGATGGCAGATGCTACGAGCAGTACTTC. Translating it yields CATSDGRCYEQYF.

A few counts support this clonotype. The V gene is TRBV4-2, the J gene TRBJ2-7, with D perhaps TRBD2 (6 bases). V was pared by 1 base and J by 5 bases, with 12 bases between. Germline V gene sequence: CDR1 LGHNA, CDR2 YNFKEQ. The CDR3 contains 14 residues. DNA of the CDR3: TGTGCCAGCAGCCAAGCTCGGGGGAACCACGAGCAGTACTTC. It translates to CASSQARGNHEQYF.

This chain uses TRBV6-1 with TRBJ1-4; tentatively, D is TRBD1 (5 bases). With 6 bases removed from V and 0 bases from J, the gap between germline ends came to 14 bases. The CDR3 is 16 residues long. CDR1 is MNHNS and CDR2 is SASEGT in the germline V gene. The CDR3 spells CASSALRGATNEKLFF. CDR3 DNA sequence: TGTGCCAGCAGCGCCCTTCGAGGGGCAACTAATGAAAAACTGTTTTTT.

CDR3 region: CSAPLLGGDGELFF. The CDR3 DNA is TGCAGTGCTCCCCTATTGGGGGGCGACGGGGAGCTGTTTTTT. This chain joins TRBV20-1 and TRBJ2-2; D tentatively fits TRBD1 or TRBD2 (6 bases each). This CDR3 contains 14 residues. Germline V gives CDR1 DFQATT, CDR2 SNEGSKA (reference sequence). Trimming pared 5 bases from V and 7 bases from J, leaving 17 bases between.

This clonotype has more than one count but fewer than ten. Here the CDR3 DNA reads TGTGCCAGCAGATTTAGCGGGGGGGCCCCAAGCGAGCAGTACTTC. This gives the protein CASRFSGGAPSEQYF. The chain combines TRBV7-2 with TRBJ2-7; TRBD2 agrees at 11 bases. V lost 6 bases and J lost 6; bases outside the gene matches: 10. CDR1 is SGHTA, CDR2 FQGNSA, per germline. The CDR3 has 15 amino acids.

The V gene is TRBV6-5, the J gene TRBJ1-2, with 7 bases identical to TRBD1. The CDR3 contains 13 residues. From germline, CDR1 is MNHEY and CDR2 SVGAGI. Unmatched junction bases numbered 5, after V lost 2 bases and J lost 8 bases. The CDR3 loop is CASSYEGAGGYTF. The CDR3, as DNA: TGTGCCAGCAGTTACGAGGGGGCGGGGGGCTACACCTTC.

This clonotype was detected a few times. The chain joins TRBV4-2 to TRBJ2-7; TRBD2 matches at 7 bases. TRBJ2-4 explains the end of the DNA better; the J call may be wrong. The CDR3 extends over 15 amino acids. Germline assignment: CDR1 LGHNA and CDR2 YNFKEQ. CDR3 amino acids: CASSQDEAGFNIQYF. The CDR3 DNA reads as TGTGCCAGCAGCCAAGATGAAGCGGGGTTCAACATTCAGTACTTC.

The chain recombines TRBV20-1 with TRBJ2-3; 8 positions match TRBD2. J was trimmed by 5 bases and V by 3 bases; bases with no gene match: 10. Germline assignment: CDR1 DFQATT and CDR2 SNEGSKA (reference sequence). The CDR3 runs 15 residues. The CDR3 DNA is TGCAGTGCTAGCGGGGGGGCCTGGTTCAAAGATACGCAGTATTTT. Protein product: CSASGGAWFKDTQYF.

This rearrangement joins TRBV29-1 to TRBJ1-2; 8 bases line up with TRBD1. CDR1 is SQVTM, CDR2 ANQGSEA, per germline. The V gene end was trimmed by 4 bases and the J gene end by 0 bases; junction bases not matched to a gene: 4. This CDR3 is 14 amino acids long. For the CDR3, the DNA is TGCAGCGTTGGGGGGACAGGAACTAACTATGGCTACACCTTC. This sequence encodes CSVGGTGTNYGYTF.

V gene TRBV4-3 combines with J gene TRBJ1-6, with D unresolved. Germline-derived CDR1 and CDR2 are LGHNA and YSLEER. Trimming took 0 bases from V and 4 from J, leaving 10 bases between them. This CDR3 contains 16 residues. CDR3 sequence: CASSQDMARYNSPLHF. The CDR3 DNA is TGCGCCAGCAGCCAAGATATGGCGAGGTATAATTCACCCCTCCACTTT.

The chain has TRBV7-9 and TRBJ2-5; maybe TRBD2 (5 bases). The V end was cut by 2 bases, the J end by 3 bases, with 16 bases between. Germline V gene lookup returns CDR1 SEHNR and CDR2 FQNEAQ (reference sequence). The CDR3 has 16 residues. The CDR3 sequence: CASSLIIRAAEETQYF. The CDR3 DNA sequence: TGTGCCAGCAGCTTAATCATTCGGGCAGCGGAAGAGACCCAGTACTTC.

The chain joins TRBV15 to TRBJ1-2; D call uncertain. V was pared by 0 bases and J by 3 bases, with 8 bases between. Germline lookup yields CDR1 LNHNV and CDR2 YYDKDF (reference sequence). This CDR3 contains 14 residues. CDR3 DNA: TGTGCCACCAGCAGAGAGCAAGGCGACTATGGCTACACCTTC. It specifies CATSREQGDYGYTF.

The gene calls are TRBV28 and TRBJ2-3; the D is unclear. CDR1 MDHEN and CDR2 SYDVKM come from the germline V gene. V was clipped by 5 bases and J by 8 bases, with 14 bases between them. The length of the CDR3 is 13 residues. The CDR3 DNA sequence: TGTGCCAGCAGTCAAGGACCCCCGGGTACGCAGTATTTT. It codes for CASSQGPPGTQYF. Complete variable domain (other parts from reference TRBV28 and TRBJ2-3): DVKVTQSSRYLVKRTGEKVFLECVQDMDHENMFWYRQDPGLGLRLIYFSYDVKMKEKGDIPEGYSVSREKKERFSLILESASTNQTSMYLCASSQGPPGTQYFGPGTRLTVL.

J is TRBJ2-4 and V is TRBV12-3 or TRBV12-4; TRBD1 is a possible D gene (6 bases). The DNA matches TRBJ2-7 better at its end, which makes the J call doubtful. The CDR3 loop spans 14 amino acids. The CDR3 protein is CASSFAGTTNEQYF. Here the CDR3 DNA reads TGTGCCAGCAGTTTCGCAGGGACAACAAACGAGCAGTACTTC.

This clonotype was seen only a few times. The chain couples TRBV29-1 to TRBJ2-1; perhaps TRBD1 as D (6 bases). Per the germline V gene, CDR1 is SQVTM and CDR2 is ANQGSEA. Deletions cut 4 bases from V and 6 bases from J, with 22 bases between. The CDR3 has 16 amino acids. The CDR3 protein is CSVVPRVGARGNEQFF. The CDR3 nucleotides read TGCAGCGTTGTCCCCAGGGTGGGGGCCAGGGGCAATGAGCAGTTCTTC.

This clonotype was seen only once. The chain combines TRBV12-3 or TRBV12-4 with TRBJ2-3; 10 positions match TRBD2. J gave up 7 bases and V 2 bases, and 9 bases lay outside the gene matches. This CDR3 region has 16 residues. The CDR3 nucleotides are TGTGCCAGCAGTTTATACGGCGGGACTAGCGATAATACGCAGTATTTT. It specifies CASSLYGGTSDNTQYF.

This clonotype came up once. This sequence joins TRBV28 and TRBJ2-7; D is unresolved. The CDR3 is 15 residues long. Germline V gene sequence: CDR1 MDHEN, CDR2 SYDVKM. Trimming stripped 6 bases from V and 4 bases from J, with 19 bases between. As DNA, the CDR3 is TGTGCCAGCAGCCGAGGCAGACCCTCATCGTACGAGCAGTACTTC. The encoded protein is CASSRGRPSSYEQYF.

As concerns this clonotype: An end of the junction differs from the germline gene, which may be a read error. This sequence joins TRBV7-2 and TRBJ2-5; the D gene could be TRBD1 or TRBD2 (8 bases each). TRBJ2-7 explains the end of the DNA better; the J call may be wrong. This CDR3 spans 16 amino acids. Looked up from germline, CDR1 is SGHTA and CDR2 is FQGNSA. The CDR3 nucleotides are TGTGCCAGCGGCTTAGCGGGGAGGACAGGGCACGACGAGCAGTACTTC. Translation: CASGLAGRTGHDEQYF.

The rearrangement uses TRBV10-3 and TRBJ2-1; D gene uncertain. Germline V CDR1 and CDR2: ENHRY, SYGVKD. V shed 10 bases and J shed 6 bases, with 16 bases lying between them. CDR3 size: 13 residues. CDR3 DNA sequence: TGTGCCACCACCGCAGACTCCCTCAATGAGCAGTTCTTC. Its translation is CATTADSLNEQFF.